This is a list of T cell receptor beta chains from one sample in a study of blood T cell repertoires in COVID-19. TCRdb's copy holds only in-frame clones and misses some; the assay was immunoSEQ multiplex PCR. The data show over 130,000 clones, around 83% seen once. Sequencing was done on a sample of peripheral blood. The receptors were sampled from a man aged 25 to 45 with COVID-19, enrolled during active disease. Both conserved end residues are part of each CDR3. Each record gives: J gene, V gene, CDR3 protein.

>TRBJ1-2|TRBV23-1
CAPIPQAGYGYTF
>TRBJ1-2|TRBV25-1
CASMNRGHGYTF
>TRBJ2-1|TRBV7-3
CASSGTSAHNEQFF
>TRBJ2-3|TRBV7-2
CASSSDLADTQYF
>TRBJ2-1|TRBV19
CASSTSGRPLSSYNEQFF
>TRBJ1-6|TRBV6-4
CASSRDTTRGSPLHF
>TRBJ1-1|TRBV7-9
CASSARQGATEAFF
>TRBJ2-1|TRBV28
CASSSLDRGPYNEQFF
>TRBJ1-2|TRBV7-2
CASSSAGDRVPFGGYTF
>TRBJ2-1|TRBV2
CASSQLIVAGPQFF
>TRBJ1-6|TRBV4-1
CASSQESRGAGYSPLHF
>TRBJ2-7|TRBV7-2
CASSARQGLPGGQYF
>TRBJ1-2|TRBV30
CAWNREENYGYTF
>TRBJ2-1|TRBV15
CATSARDIDNEQFF
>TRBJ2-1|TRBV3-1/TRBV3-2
CASSPLGSEQFF
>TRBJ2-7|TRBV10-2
CASSAGTSGREQYF
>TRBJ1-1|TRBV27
CASSWSQGDMNTEAFF
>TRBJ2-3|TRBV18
CASLTGTSGTRDTQYF
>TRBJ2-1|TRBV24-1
CATSDSVSANEQFF
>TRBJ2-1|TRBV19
CASSVTLVNEQFF
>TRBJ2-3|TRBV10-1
CASSEDRTPGHTQYF
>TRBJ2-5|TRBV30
CAWSSETQYF
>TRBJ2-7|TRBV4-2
CASSQDRYLWAEQYF